This TCR beta chain is from a study of blood T cell repertoires in COVID-19. On the study more broadly: T cells, B-cell-depleted T cells, or PBMCs provided the cDNA or gDNA that served as material.

Libraries were prepared by immunoSEQ multiplex PCR; TCRdb keeps only in-frame clonotypes and omits some of them. The sample lists some 200,000 clones; less than 85% were seen once. The V and J ends lost 4 bases and 4 bases, in that order; junction bases with no gene match: 6. The CDR3 sequence is 14 residues long. CDR1 is SGHTA, CDR2 FQGNSA, per germline. The sequence was collected from a woman aged 55-70 years with acute COVID-19. The gene calls are TRBV7-2 and TRBJ2-5, with 7 bases aligning to TRBD1. The sample taken for sequencing was PBMCs or T cells enriched from blood (not recorded which). The CDR3 DNA sequence: TGTGCCAGCAGCTCCGACAGGGTACGAGAGACCCAGTACTTC. Protein product: CASSSDRVRETQYF.